These 32 T cell receptor beta chains were sequenced from one sample in a study of cytomegalovirus exposure and HLA in healthy donors. Primers included in the PCR were 60 Vbeta and 13 Jbeta primers. TCRdb keeps only in-frame clones here, not all; method: immunoSEQ multiplex PCR. The data show approximately 190,000 clones, with 75% to 90% seen just once and roughly 2.6% held by the top ten. Specimen: PBMCs. These receptors were collected from a woman aged 45 to 65 in good health and CMV-seropositive.

The J gene is TRBJ2-3, the V gene TRBV30; the match to TRBD2 covers 9 bases. The trim removed 1 base at V and 1 base at J, leaving 3 bases unmatched. This CDR3 contains 15 residues. Germline V gives CDR1 GTSNPN, CDR2 SVGIG (reference sequence). DNA of the CDR3: TGTGCCTGGAGTGCTGGCGGGAGGGGCACAGATACGCAGTATTTT. It is translated as CAWSAGGRGTDTQYF.

This rearrangement joins TRBV2 to TRBJ2-5; the D gene is possibly TRBD1 (5 bases). The CDR3 loop spans 11 amino acids. Trimming removed 5 bases at V and 5 bases at J, with 6 bases between. Germline V gene lookup returns CDR1 SNHLY and CDR2 FYNNEI. DNA for the CDR3: TGTGCCAGCAGTTACAGGGAGACCCAGTACTTC. It translates to CASSYRETQYF.

The genes are TRBV27 and TRBJ2-7; a possible D gene is TRBD1 (6 bases). Between the trimmed V and J ends, which lost 2 bases and 6 bases, there was a span of 14 bases. Germline loops: CDR1 MNHEY, CDR2 SMNVEV (reference sequence). The CDR3 contains 14 residues. The CDR3 loop is CASSLLLAGAEQYF. CDR3 nucleotide sequence: TGTGCCAGCAGTTTACTTCTGGCAGGGGCCGAGCAGTACTTC.

V and J are TRBV5-1 and TRBJ1-1, with 9 positions matching TRBD1. The CDR3 consists of 18 residues. The germline V gene has CDR1 SGHRS and CDR2 YFSETQ. V dropped 4 bases and J dropped 3; count of bases not matched to a gene: 16. The DNA of the CDR3 is TGCGCCAGCAGCAGCCGGGACAGGGAAGTGGGGGGGGACACTGAAGCTTTCTTT. As protein: CASSSRDREVGGDTEAFF.

The chain is built from TRBV11-1 and TRBJ2-3, with D possibly TRBD2 on 6 matching bases. This CDR3 is 14 amino acids long. Trimming cost V 5 bases and J 14 bases, with 23 bases left between them. Germline V lookup: CDR1 SGHAT, CDR2 FQDESV (reference sequence). CDR3 protein: CASSPGGLNIPRYF. In nucleotides, the CDR3 is TGTGCCAGCAGCCCCGGGGGACTTAACATTCCGCGGTATTTT.

Only one count was recorded for this clone. The chain links TRBV5-1 to TRBJ2-7, with D possibly TRBD1 on 7 matching bases. V lost 4 bases to trimming and J lost 6 bases, with 11 bases between them. Germline values: CDR1 SGHRS, CDR2 YFSETQ. CDR3 length equals 12 residues. The CDR3 coding sequence is TGCGCCAGCAGCCAGGGGGGCCTCGAGCAGTACTTC. This codes for CASSQGGLEQYF.

J is TRBJ2-5 and V is TRBV13; D might be TRBD2 (7 bases). The CDR3 totals 15 residues. The ends were cut back, 4 bases at V and 2 bases at J, with 14 bases in the middle. Germline values: CDR1 PRHDT, CDR2 FYEKMQ (reference sequence). The CDR3 spells CASSSVGGLQETQYF. CDR3 nucleotides: TGTGCCAGCAGCTCCGTCGGGGGGCTTCAAGAGACCCAGTACTTC.

The chain is built from TRBV6-5 and TRBJ2-3; 11 bases align to TRBD2. In germline, CDR1 is MNHEY, CDR2 SVGAGI. CDR3 length: 14 amino acids. V lost 6 bases and J lost 1; bases outside the gene matches: 0. The chain's CDR3 is CASRTSGGTDTQYF. In DNA, the CDR3 is TGTGCCAGCAGGACTAGCGGGGGCACAGATACGCAGTATTTT.

The chain combines TRBV5-4 with TRBJ2-5, with 10 positions matching TRBD2. The CDR3 covers 15 residues. V shed 1 base, J shed 2 bases, and the junction held 2 bases outside the gene matches. CDR1 is SGHNT, CDR2 YYREEE, per germline (reference sequence). The CDR3, as DNA: TGTGCCAGCAGCTTGACTAGCGGGGTACAAGAGACCCAGTACTTC. Translation gives CASSLTSGVQETQYF. Full variable domain (outside the CDR3, taken from reference TRBV5-4 and TRBJ2-5): ETGVTQSPTHLIKTRGQQVTLRCSSQSGHNTVSWYQQALGQGPQFIFQYYREEENGRGNFPPRFSGLQFPNYSSELNVNALELDDSALYLCASSLTSGVQETQYFGPGTRLLVL.

The gene calls are TRBV6-5 and TRBJ2-4; 7 bases agree with TRBD2. Germline assignment: CDR1 MNHEY and CDR2 SVGAGI. This CDR3 spans 13 amino acids. Trimming at V came to 8 bases and at J to 2 bases, leaving 3 bases not matched to a gene. CDR3 DNA: TGTGCCAGCGGGCGGGGGACCAAAAACATTCAGTACTTC. Protein sequence: CASGRGTKNIQYF.

The chain combines TRBV18 with TRBJ2-2; 7 bases match TRBD1. Trimming cost V 2 bases and J 2 bases; bases outside gene matches: 5. The germline gives CDR1 KGHSH, CDR2 LQKENI. The CDR3 is 16 residues long. The CDR3 is CASSPSTGRNTGELFF. The CDR3 nucleotides read TGTGCCAGCTCACCATCGACAGGGAGAAACACCGGGGAGCTGTTTTTT.

CDR3 in amino acids: CASSFMQGSDSYEQYF. For the CDR3, the DNA is TGTGCCAGCAGCTTCATGCAGGGCTCTGACTCCTACGAGCAGTACTTC. This chain uses TRBV11-2 with TRBJ2-7; D is perhaps TRBD1 (5 bases). The CDR3 covers 16 residues. Germline CDR1 reads SGHAT; CDR2 reads FQNNGV. Trimming took off 3 bases at V and 0 bases at J, with 15 bases between the two ends.

The chain joins TRBV7-6 to TRBJ2-7; 11 positions match TRBD1. Looked up from germline, CDR1 is SGHVS and CDR2 is FNYEAQ. This CDR3 spans 17 amino acids. V shed 0 bases, J shed 2 bases, and the junction held 6 bases outside the gene matches. CDR3 sequence reads: CASSLAAADRGPYEQYF. CDR3 coding DNA: TGTGCCAGCAGCTTAGCAGCAGCGGACAGGGGGCCCTACGAGCAGTACTTC.

The chain uses TRBV2 and TRBJ2-1; D is ambiguous. Trimming took off 1 base at V and 3 bases at J, with 7 bases between the two ends. This CDR3 contains 14 residues. Germline loops: CDR1 SNHLY, CDR2 FYNNEI. The CDR3 sequence is CASSEERGYNEQFF. The DNA of the CDR3 is TGTGCCAGCAGTGAAGAGCGAGGCTACAATGAGCAGTTCTTC.

The chain links TRBV28 to TRBJ2-5, with D possibly matching TRBD1 (6 bases). The germline V gene has CDR1 MDHEN and CDR2 SYDVKM. The CDR3 contains 15 residues. The germline V and J ends were trimmed by 3 bases and 2 bases, with 13 bases remaining between them. CDR3 loop: CASSLGAGPQETQYF. CDR3 bases: TGTGCCAGCAGTTTGGGGGCAGGACCTCAAGAGACCCAGTACTTC.

V gene TRBV6-5 combines with J gene TRBJ1-3; TRBD1 matches at 8 bases. Trimming at V came to 6 bases and at J to 0 bases, leaving 4 bases not matched to a gene. Looked up from germline, CDR1 is MNHEY and CDR2 is SVGAGI. The CDR3 sequence is 15 residues long. The CDR3 spells CASSPGTGSGNTIYF. The CDR3, as DNA: TGTGCCAGCAGCCCCGGGACAGGCTCTGGAAACACCATATATTTT.

The chain joins TRBV9 to TRBJ1-2; 8 nucleotides line up with TRBD1. This CDR3 is 15 amino acids long. V was clipped by 5 bases and J by 0 bases; unmatched bases: 6. Germline V gene sequence: CDR1 SGDLS, CDR2 YYNGEE. The CDR3 DNA is TGTGCCAGCAGGAGGGGACAGGCCACTAACTATGGCTACACCTTC. Its translation is CASRRGQATNYGYTF. The full variable domain, completed using reference TRBV9 and TRBJ1-2, is DSGVTQTPKHLITATGQRVTLRCSPRSGDLSVYWYQQSLDQGLQFLIQYYNGEERAKGNILERFSAQQFPDLHSELNLSSLELGDSALYFCASRRGQATNYGYTFGSGTRLTVV.

The genes are TRBV5-6 and TRBJ2-3; possibly TRBD2 for D (6 bases). V was trimmed by 0 bases and J by 0 bases, leaving 14 bases between them. CDR1 and CDR2 (germline): SGHDT, YYEEEE. The CDR3 spans 17 residues. CDR3 DNA: TGTGCCAGCAGCTTGGAACGGGGGAGCAAAAGCACAGATACGCAGTATTTT. Encoded protein: CASSLERGSKSTDTQYF.

This chain connects TRBV23-1 to TRBJ2-3; TRBD1 agrees at 8 bases. TRBV23-1 is identified as an open reading frame with a role that is uncertain. Germline trimming cut 4 bases from V and 4 bases from J; bases unmatched to any gene: 7. The CDR3 totals 15 residues. CDR3: CASSPPGQGADTQYF. The CDR3 DNA sequence: TGCGCCAGCAGTCCCCCCGGACAGGGTGCAGATACGCAGTATTTT.

Details on this clone: The same CDR3 also results from other DNA sequences found in this sample. The chain is built from TRBV27 and TRBJ2-7, with 16 bases aligning to TRBD2. Germline values: CDR1 MNHEY, CDR2 SMNVEV (reference sequence). V was clipped by 2 bases and J by 7 bases; unmatched bases: 11. The CDR3 totals 18 residues. CDR3 region: CASSLGTSGGAPQREQYF. The DNA of the CDR3 is TGTGCCAGCAGTTTAGGGACTAGCGGGGGGGCACCACAGAGGGAGCAGTACTTC.

V gene TRBV5-4 combines with J gene TRBJ2-7; a possible D gene is TRBD1 (6 bases). The CDR3 is 13 amino acids. The germline V and J ends were trimmed by 1 base and 5 bases, with 10 bases remaining between them. Germline V gene lookup returns CDR1 SGHNT and CDR2 YYREEE (reference sequence). DNA of the CDR3: TGTGCCAGCAGCTTGAACAGGGAAGACGAGCAGTACTTC. Translated: CASSLNREDEQYF.

V usage is TRBV5-6 and J usage is TRBJ1-2, with 11 bases that match TRBD1. V trimming: 1 base; J trimming: 8 bases; junction bases outside the gene matches: 7. Germline lookup yields CDR1 SGHDT and CDR2 YYEEEE. This CDR3 is built from 15 residues. CDR3 residues: CASSLNGQGAEGYTF. CDR3 in DNA: TGTGCCAGCAGCTTGAATGGACAGGGGGCTGAGGGCTACACCTTC.

This chain connects TRBV27 to TRBJ1-6; 8 nucleotides agree with TRBD1. The germline gives CDR1 MNHEY, CDR2 SMNVEV (reference sequence). The CDR3 length is 14 residues. The junction had 8 bases not matched to a gene; V was cut back by 6 bases and J by 10 bases. The CDR3 DNA is TGTGCCAGCAGCCGCGACAGGGGCGAATCACCCCTCCACTTT. Translation gives CASSRDRGESPLHF.

The chain joins TRBV2 to TRBJ2-2; tentatively, D is TRBD1 (7 bases). There are 16 residues in the CDR3. V was cut by 3 bases and J by 5 bases, with 16 bases left in between. Germline assignment: CDR1 SNHLY and CDR2 FYNNEI. Here the CDR3 DNA reads TGTGCCAGCAGTGACTCAGGGGGAGGAGTGACCGGGGAGCTGTTTTTT. It yields the protein CASSDSGGGVTGELFF.

The chain employs TRBV5-6 and TRBJ1-1; 7 bases line up with TRBD1. The germline V gene encodes CDR1 SGHDT and CDR2 YYEEEE. This CDR3 is 14 amino acids long. V lost 0 bases to trimming and J lost 1 base; unmatched junction nucleotides: 0. CDR3: CASSLDRGNTEAFF. The CDR3 bases are TGTGCCAGCAGCTTGGACAGGGGGAACACTGAAGCTTTCTTT.

The chain links TRBV5-5 to TRBJ1-2; 9 nucleotides match TRBD1. V was pared by 4 bases and J by 5 bases, with 12 bases of the junction left unmatched. The CDR3 extends over 16 amino acids. CDR1 is SGHKS, CDR2 YYEKEE, per germline (reference sequence). Here the CDR3 DNA reads TGTGCCAGCAGCCTAGATCCGGGACAGGGCCCATATGGCTACACCTTC. Translated: CASSLDPGQGPYGYTF.

This clone was counted only a few times. The chain is built from TRBV6-5 and TRBJ1-1, with 10 bases identical to TRBD1. The length of the CDR3 is 13 residues. With 6 bases clipped from V and 13 bases from J, the junction kept 11 bases outside the gene matches. Per germline, CDR1 MNHEY and CDR2 SVGAGI. Here the CDR3 reads CASSVDRGQVDFF. CDR3 DNA: TGTGCCAGCAGCGTAGACAGGGGGCAGGTTGATTTCTTT.

Written as DNA, the CDR3 is TGTGCCAGCTCGGCTAGCCAGACGAATGAAAAACTGTTTTTT. Protein product: CASSASQTNEKLFF. J is TRBJ1-4 and V is TRBV18; D is unclear. The CDR3 is 14 residues long. Trimming shortened V by 6 bases and J by 5 bases, and 13 bases separated the two germline ends. Germline V CDR1 and CDR2: KGHSH, LQKENI. Combining the CDR3 with reference TRBV18 and TRBJ1-4 gives the whole variable domain NAGVMQNPRHLVRRRGQEARLRCSPMKGHSHVYWYRQLPEEGLKFMVYLQKENIIDESGMPKERFSAEFPKEGPSILRIQQVVRGDSAAYFCASSASQTNEKLFFGSGTQLSVL.

The rearrangement uses TRBV9 and TRBJ2-5, with 12 bases that match TRBD2. CDR3 length equals 16 residues. V was clipped by 0 bases and J by 5 bases; unmatched bases: 5. Germline V CDR1 and CDR2: SGDLS, YYNGEE. The CDR3: CASSVALAGGLETQYF. CDR3 DNA: TGTGCCAGCAGCGTAGCACTAGCGGGGGGTTTGGAGACCCAGTACTTC.

The chain carries TRBV2 and TRBJ2-7; 8 nucleotides align to TRBD2. Germline V lookup: CDR1 SNHLY, CDR2 FYNNEI. V lost 4 bases, J lost 3 bases, and 8 bases stayed unmatched. The CDR3 length is 15 residues. The DNA of the CDR3 is TGTGCCAGCAGTGTTATGGCGGGGGGCGACTACGAGCAGTACTTC. As protein: CASSVMAGGDYEQYF.

V gene TRBV9 combines with J gene TRBJ1-1; D possibly corresponds to TRBD1 (5 bases). The CDR3 consists of 15 residues. Per germline, CDR1 SGDLS and CDR2 YYNGEE. V was shortened by 0 bases and J by 9 bases, with 18 bases between the two germline ends. The CDR3 protein is CASSVGWEGLQKAFF. The CDR3 DNA is TGTGCCAGCAGCGTAGGGTGGGAGGGACTTCAAAAAGCTTTCTTT.

This chain joins TRBV6-5 and TRBJ1-4, with 10 nucleotides matching TRBD1. The junction had 4 bases not matched to a gene; V was cut back by 2 bases and J by 7 bases. There are 15 residues in the CDR3. Per germline, CDR1 MNHEY and CDR2 SVGAGI. CDR3 loop: CASSYTGTGAEKLFF. CDR3 bases: TGTGCCAGCAGTTACACCGGGACAGGGGCTGAAAAACTGTTTTTT.